This TCR beta chain was documented in a study of blood T cell repertoires in COVID-19 (dated by TCRdb to about 2020). In the study overall: The collaborator samples originated in the United States, Italy and Spain and spanned the acute and convalescent phases of COVID-19. The prospective study material was composed of cDNA or gDNA derived from T cells, B-cell-depleted T cells, or PBMCs. The dataset comprised deeply sampled blood TCRbeta repertoires from subjects exposed to, actively infected with, or recovered from COVID-19. The repertoires were released in a freely available public database intended as a resource for research on the immune response to SARS-CoV-2. Samples were obtained from the ongoing ImmuneRACE study (first 160 participants) and from 1,254 subjects provided by 6 global collaborators. A de-identified subject ID, COVID-19 status, age in years and sex were almost always included in the sample metadata. Where available, HLA class I and class II types were obtained from metadata supplied by the sample provider rather than from assay-based typing.

A note on this clone: Its antigen target is currently unknown. Within one base of it there is no much larger clone, and no base qualities were kept.

What the research found in general, with its limitations: The amount of clinical and demographic metadata varied by source and participant and was provided uncurated.

Taken from the germline V gene (reference sequence), the CDR1 and CDR2 loops are GTSNPN and SVGIG. Reading from cysteine to phenylalanine, the CDR3 counts 14 amino acids. The kept DNA is CDR3 alone, 42 bases in frame from the first base. Trimming takes 0 bases from V and 1 base from J, and the germline ends sit 8 bases apart. Each collaborating institution followed its own protocols to collect whole blood in K2EDTA tubes. For TCRbeta analysis, collaborators shipped samples as frozen whole blood, isolated PBMCs, or DNA extracted from either of those sample types. TCRbeta CDR3 regions were amplified from genomic DNA using the immunoSEQ Assay, a bias-controlled multiplex PCR. The authors' analysis ran thus. The number of nucleated cells in each sample was estimated from the amplification of reference gene primers within the assay. To quantify the absolute abundance of each unique TCRbeta CDR3 rearrangement, sequence reads were collapsed and filtered. For each sample, productive Simpson clonality was calculated by taking the square root of Simpson's diversity index across productive rearrangements. TCRdb holds this immuneACCESS table with in-frame rearrangements only. Some clones are missing; in checked studies, unresolved V genes explain under half, and the rest has no known cause. The DNA gave D and trimming, while V, J and clone size come from that table. The sample table contains 110,000 to 150,000 clones; only one count was recorded for 85% to 90% of them. The ten largest clones capture 9.5% to 12% of the sample.

The sequenced sample was peripheral blood. This clonotype was sampled from an elderly woman with acute or convalescent COVID-19. Recombination linked TRBV30 to TRBJ2-3; a tentative D match to TRBD2 spans 5 bases. The CDR3 protein is CAWSVPGGTDTQYF. In nucleotide form, the sequence is TGTGCCTGGAGTGTACCCGGGGGCACAGATACGCAGTATTTT.